This T cell receptor beta chain was sequenced for a study of cytomegalovirus exposure and HLA in healthy donors. The CDR3 covers 14 residues. Germline CDR1 reads SGHRS; CDR2 reads YFSETQ. V lost 4 bases and J lost 5; bases outside the gene matches: 7. Vbeta (60) and Jbeta (13) primers were used in the PCR. Sequenced by immunoSEQ multiplex PCR; TCRdb stores in-frame clones only, minus some. The ten most abundant clones cover 2% to 2.5% of a sample with more than 95,000 clones. As concerns this clone: The antigen is undetermined.

Study-wide results and limits: One variant, a missense change in DCLRE1C, was linked in a later analysis to TCR beta V- and J-gene trimming. The listing of 150 to 200 TCR beta chains classed them as cytomegalovirus-associated.

Sequences were obtained from PBMCs. This TCR was recovered from a man aged 40-49 years in good health and CMV-seronegative. V usage is TRBV5-1 and J usage is TRBJ2-5; 8 bases are a match to TRBD1. CDR3 in DNA: TGCGCCAGCAGCCGAGGGACAGGCTCGGAGACCCAGTACTTC. This codes for CASSRGTGSETQYF.